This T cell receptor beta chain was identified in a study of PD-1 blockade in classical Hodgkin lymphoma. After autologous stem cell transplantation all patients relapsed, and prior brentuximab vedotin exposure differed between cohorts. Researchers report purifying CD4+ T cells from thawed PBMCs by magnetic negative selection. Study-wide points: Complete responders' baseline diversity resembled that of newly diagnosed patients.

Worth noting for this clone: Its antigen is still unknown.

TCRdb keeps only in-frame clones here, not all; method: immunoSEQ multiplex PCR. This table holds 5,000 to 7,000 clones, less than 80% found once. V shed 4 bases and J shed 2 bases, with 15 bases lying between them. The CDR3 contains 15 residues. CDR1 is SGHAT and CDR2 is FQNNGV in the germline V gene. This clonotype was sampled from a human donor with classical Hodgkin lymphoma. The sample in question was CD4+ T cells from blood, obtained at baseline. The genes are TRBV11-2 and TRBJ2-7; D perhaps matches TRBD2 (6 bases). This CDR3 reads CASSWGWREAYEQYF. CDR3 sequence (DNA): TGTGCCAGCAGCTGGGGGTGGCGGGAAGCCTACGAGCAGTACTTC.